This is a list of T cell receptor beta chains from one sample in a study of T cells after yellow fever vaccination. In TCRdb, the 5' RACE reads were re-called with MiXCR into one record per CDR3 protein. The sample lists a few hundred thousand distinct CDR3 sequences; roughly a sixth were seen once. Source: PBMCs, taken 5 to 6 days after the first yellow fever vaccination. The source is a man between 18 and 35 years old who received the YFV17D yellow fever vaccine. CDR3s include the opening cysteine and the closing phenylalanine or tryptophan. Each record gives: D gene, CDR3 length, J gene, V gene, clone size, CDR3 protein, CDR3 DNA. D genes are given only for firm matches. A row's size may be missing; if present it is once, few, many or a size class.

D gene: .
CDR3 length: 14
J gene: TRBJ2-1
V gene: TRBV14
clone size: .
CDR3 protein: CASSQGYNYNEQFF
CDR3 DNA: TGTGCCAGCAGCCAAGGGTACAACTACAATGAGCAGTTCTTC

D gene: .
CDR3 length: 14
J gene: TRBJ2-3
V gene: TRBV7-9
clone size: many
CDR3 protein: CASSLDSTPDTQYF
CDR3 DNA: TGTGCCAGCAGCCTGGACTCAACCCCAGATACGCAGTATTTT

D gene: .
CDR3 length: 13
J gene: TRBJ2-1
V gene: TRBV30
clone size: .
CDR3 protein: CAWDRGLGDEQFF
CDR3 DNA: TGTGCCTGGGATCGGGGTCTCGGCGATGAGCAGTTCTTC

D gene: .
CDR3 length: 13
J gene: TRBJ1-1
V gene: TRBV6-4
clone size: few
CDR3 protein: CASSDRLGTEAFF
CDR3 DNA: TGTGCCAGCAGTGACCGCTTGGGTACTGAAGCTTTCTTT

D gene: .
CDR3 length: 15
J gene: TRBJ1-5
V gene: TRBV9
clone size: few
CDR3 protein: CASSVDGASNQPQHF
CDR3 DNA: TGTGCCAGCAGCGTAGATGGGGCTAGCAATCAGCCCCAGCATTTT

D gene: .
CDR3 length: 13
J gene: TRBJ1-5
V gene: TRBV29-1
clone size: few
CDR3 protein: CSVVLNSNQPQHF
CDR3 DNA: TGCAGCGTTGTTCTAAATAGCAATCAGCCCCAGCATTTT

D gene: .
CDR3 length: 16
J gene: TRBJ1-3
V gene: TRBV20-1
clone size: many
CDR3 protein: CSARSVPRHSGNTIYF
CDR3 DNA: TGCAGTGCTAGGAGTGTCCCACGCCACTCTGGAAACACCATATATTTT

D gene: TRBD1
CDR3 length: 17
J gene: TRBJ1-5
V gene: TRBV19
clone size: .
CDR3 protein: CASTGQGAIRLNQPQHF
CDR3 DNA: TGTGCCAGTACCGGACAGGGCGCTATTCGTCTCAATCAGCCCCAGCATTTT

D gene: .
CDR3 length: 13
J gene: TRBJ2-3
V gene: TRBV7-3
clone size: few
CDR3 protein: CASSFNPENTQYF
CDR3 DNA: TGTGCCAGCAGCTTTAATCCGGAAAATACGCAGTATTTT

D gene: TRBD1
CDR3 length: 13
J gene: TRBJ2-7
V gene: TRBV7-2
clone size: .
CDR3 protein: CASSLGQFYEQYF
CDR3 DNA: TGTGCCAGCAGCCTGGGACAGTTCTACGAGCAGTACTTC

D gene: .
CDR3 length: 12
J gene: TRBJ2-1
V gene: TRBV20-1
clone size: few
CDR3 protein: CSASSGPDEQFF
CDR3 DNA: TGCAGTGCTAGTAGTGGCCCTGATGAGCAGTTCTTC

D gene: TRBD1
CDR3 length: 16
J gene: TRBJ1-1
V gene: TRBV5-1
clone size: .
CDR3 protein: CASSQPRQGAQAEAFF
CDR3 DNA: TGCGCCAGCAGCCAACCTCGACAGGGGGCGCAAGCTGAAGCTTTCTTT

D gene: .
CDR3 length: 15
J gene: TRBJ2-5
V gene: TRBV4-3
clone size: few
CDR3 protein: CASSQDLTVQETQYF
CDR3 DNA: TGCGCCAGCAGCCAAGATTTGACAGTACAAGAGACCCAGTACTTC

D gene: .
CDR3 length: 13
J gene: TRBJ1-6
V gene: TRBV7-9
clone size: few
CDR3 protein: CASTLLYNSPLHF
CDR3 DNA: TGTGCCAGCACCCTACTTTATAATTCACCCCTCCACTTT

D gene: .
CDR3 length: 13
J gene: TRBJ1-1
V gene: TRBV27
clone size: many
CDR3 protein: CASSTGRNTEAFF
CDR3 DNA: TGTGCCAGCAGCACAGGGAGGAACACTGAAGCTTTCTTT

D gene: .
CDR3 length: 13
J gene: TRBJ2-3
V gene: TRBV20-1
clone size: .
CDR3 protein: CSALYSGTDTQYF
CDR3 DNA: TGCAGTGCTCTGTACTCGGGAACAGATACGCAGTATTTT

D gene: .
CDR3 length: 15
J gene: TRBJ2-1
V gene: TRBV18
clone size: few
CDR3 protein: CASSPRVSSYNEQFF
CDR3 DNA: TGTGCCAGCTCACCACGGGTTAGCTCCTACAATGAGCAGTTCTTC

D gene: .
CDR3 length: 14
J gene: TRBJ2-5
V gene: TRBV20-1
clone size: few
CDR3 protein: CSASGRGEQETQYF
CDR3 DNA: TGCAGTGCTAGTGGCAGGGGGGAACAAGAGACCCAGTACTTC

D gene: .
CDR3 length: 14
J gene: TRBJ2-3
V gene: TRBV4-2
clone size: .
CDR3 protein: CASSQATRADTQYF
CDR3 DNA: TGTGCCAGCAGCCAAGCGACTCGTGCAGATACGCAGTATTTT

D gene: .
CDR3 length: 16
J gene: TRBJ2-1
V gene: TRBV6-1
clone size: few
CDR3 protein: CASSEVGRYLYDEQFF
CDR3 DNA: TGTGCCAGCAGTGAAGTCGGACGCTACCTCTACGATGAGCAGTTCTTC

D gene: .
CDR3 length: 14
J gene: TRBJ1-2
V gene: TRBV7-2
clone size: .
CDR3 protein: CASKMGRGGYGYTF
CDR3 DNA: TGTGCCAGCAAAATGGGCAGGGGCGGGTATGGCTACACCTTC

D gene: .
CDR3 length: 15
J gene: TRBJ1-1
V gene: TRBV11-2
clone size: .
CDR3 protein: CASSDPVGAVTEAFF
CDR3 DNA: TGTGCCAGCAGCGATCCGGTGGGGGCGGTGACTGAAGCTTTCTTT

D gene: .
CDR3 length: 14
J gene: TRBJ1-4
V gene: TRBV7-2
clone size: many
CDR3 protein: CASSLSWINEKLFF
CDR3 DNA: TGTGCCAGCAGCTTATCGTGGATTAATGAAAAACTGTTTTTT

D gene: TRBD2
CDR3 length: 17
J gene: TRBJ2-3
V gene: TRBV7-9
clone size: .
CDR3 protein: CASSLLSGAPSTDTQYF
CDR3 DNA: TGTGCCAGCAGCTTACTGAGCGGGGCACCCAGCACAGATACGCAGTATTTT

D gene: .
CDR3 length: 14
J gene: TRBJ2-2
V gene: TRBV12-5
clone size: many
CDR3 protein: CASGPGAMTGELFF
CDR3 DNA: TGTGCTAGTGGTCCCGGGGCTATGACCGGGGAGCTGTTTTTT

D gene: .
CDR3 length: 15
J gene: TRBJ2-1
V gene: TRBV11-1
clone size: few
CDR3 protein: CASSWAGSSYNEQFF
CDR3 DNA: TGTGCCAGCAGCTGGGCGGGAAGCTCCTACAATGAGCAGTTCTTC

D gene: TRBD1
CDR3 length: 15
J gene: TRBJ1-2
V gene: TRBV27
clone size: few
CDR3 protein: CASSPPGQGTYGYTF
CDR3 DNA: TGTGCCAGCAGTCCCCCGGGACAGGGGACCTATGGCTACACCTTC

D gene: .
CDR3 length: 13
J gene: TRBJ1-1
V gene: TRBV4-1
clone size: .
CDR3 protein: CASSLHQSTEAFF
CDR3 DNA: TGCGCCAGCAGCCTGCATCAGAGCACTGAAGCTTTCTTT

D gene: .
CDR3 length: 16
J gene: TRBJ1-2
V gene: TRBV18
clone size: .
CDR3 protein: CASSPQALSTDYGYTF
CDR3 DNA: TGTGCCAGCTCTCCTCAAGCACTGAGCACCGACTATGGCTACACCTTC